This TCR beta chain comes out of a study of blood T cell repertoires in COVID-19. Study at large: The origin of the acute and convalescent COVID-19 samples was the United States, Italy and Spain. From T cells, B-cell-depleted T cells, or PBMCs came the material, which was cDNA or gDNA.

A few counts support this clone. Clones were sequenced by immunoSEQ multiplex PCR, and TCRdb holds only the in-frame ones, with some missing. The sample has some 130,000 clones; less than 90% are singletons. The germline V gene has CDR1 SGHDT and CDR2 YYEEEE. The trim removed 6 bases at V and 6 bases at J, leaving 11 bases unmatched. This CDR3 has 14 amino acids. Adults between roughly 18 and 100 years of age took part from about two dozen US areas. Recovered status in Cohort 3 required two negative PCRs, clearance, or symptom resolution. The sample was PBMCs or T cells enriched from blood (not recorded which). The V call is TRBV5-6, the J call TRBJ1-2; 7 bases fit TRBD1. This receptor was obtained from a woman between 45 and 65 years old who had recovered from COVID-19. CDR3 amino acids: CASTTGQLSDGYTF. CDR3 nucleotides: TGTGCCAGCACCACGGGACAGCTTTCGGATGGCTACACCTTC. The whole variable domain, remainder taken from reference TRBV5-6 and TRBJ1-2, is DAGVTQSPTHLIKTRGQQVTLRCSPKSGHDTVSWYQQALGQGPQFIFQYYEEEERQRGNFPDRFSGHQFPNYSSELNVNALLLGDSALYLCASTTGQLSDGYTFGSGTRLTVV.